The 7 T cell receptor beta chains presented below share a single source sample, sequenced in a study of Ad26.COV2.S vaccination and SARS-CoV-2 variants. The repertoire was sequenced with immunoSEQ multiplex PCR; TCRdb's copy has only in-frame clones and lacks some. This table holds some 420,000 clones, roughly 90% found once. Treatment denoted: some 20 received Ad26.COV2.S at low or high dose, single or two shots; 5 received placebo; per-sample allocation not given. Sampling happened 63 days after the first vaccine or placebo injection. This sample comprised peripheral blood, obtained in a trial of Ad26.COV2.S vaccine versus placebo. The receptors shown here come from a person aged 18-65 years who received the Ad26.COV2.S COVID-19 vaccine or a placebo.

The rearrangement links TRBV9 to TRBJ2-2; 7 positions agree with TRBD1. This CDR3 has 16 amino acids. Trimming at V came to 3 bases and at J to 4 bases, leaving 9 bases not matched to a gene. Per germline, CDR1 SGDLS and CDR2 YYNGEE. CDR3 amino acids: CASSGLGAGGTGELFF. The CDR3 DNA follows: TGTGCCAGCAGCGGTCTAGGGGCAGGGGGCACCGGGGAGCTGTTTTTT.

The DNA of the CDR3 is TGTGCCAGAAGCGCGGACAGGGACAGGGGTCAGCCCCAGCATTTT. It yields the protein CARSADRDRGQPQHF. The V gene is TRBV5-3, the J gene TRBJ1-5; TRBD1 aligns across 10 bases. TRBV5-3 is noted as an ORF with a role that remains uncertain. The CDR3 contains 15 residues. The junction had 7 bases not matched to a gene; V was cut back by 4 bases and J by 6 bases.

There are a few counts of this clone. The genes are TRBV4-3 and TRBJ2-7, with 9 bases lining up with TRBD1. The germline gives CDR1 LGHNA, CDR2 YSLEER. With 1 base clipped from V and 3 bases from J, the junction kept 4 bases outside the gene matches. The CDR3 has 15 amino acids. Here the CDR3 DNA reads TGCGCCAGCAGCCAAGGTACAGGGGGCGGCTACGAGCAGTACTTC. Its translation is CASSQGTGGGYEQYF.

This chain links TRBV14 with TRBJ1-5, with no clear D. This CDR3 spans 13 amino acids. The V gene lost 2 bases and the J gene lost 7 bases, with 9 bases spanning the gap. CDR1 SGHDN and CDR2 FVKESK come from the germline V gene. Here the CDR3 DNA reads TGTGCCAGCAGCCAATCTATCGAGCAGCCCCAGCATTTT. This encodes CASSQSIEQPQHF.

The V and J genes are TRBV18 and TRBJ2-7; 9 nucleotides match TRBD1. Germline loops: CDR1 KGHSH, CDR2 LQKENI. Trimming removed 6 bases from V and 0 bases from J; junction bases left unmatched: 12. CDR3 size: 17 residues. DNA for the CDR3: TGTGCCAGCTCTCTACTAGGGACAGGGAGTGGCTCCTACGAGCAGTACTTC. Its protein is CASSLLGTGSGSYEQYF. The variable domain in full, with the rest retrieved from reference TRBV18 and TRBJ2-7, is NAGVMQNPRHLVRRRGQEARLRCSPMKGHSHVYWYRQLPEEGLKFMVYLQKENIIDESGMPKERFSAEFPKEGPSILRIQQVVRGDSAAYFCASSLLGTGSGSYEQYFGPGTRLTVT.

V usage is TRBV6-5 and J usage is TRBJ2-7, with TRBD2 matching over 9 bases. This CDR3 contains 14 residues. Trimming at V came to 6 bases and at J to 5 bases, leaving 8 bases not matched to a gene. The V gene's germline CDR1 is MNHEY and CDR2 SVGAGI. CDR3 DNA: TGTGCCAGCAGGTTTAGCGGGGGCCTGGACGAGCAGTACTTC. This codes for CASRFSGGLDEQYF.

This clone was recorded once. The chain combines TRBV7-2 with TRBJ2-2; 12 bases line up with TRBD2. This CDR3 has 17 residues. The V and J ends lost 1 base and 7 bases, in that order; junction bases with no gene match: 7. From germline, CDR1 is SGHTA and CDR2 FQGNSA. Here the CDR3 reads CASSLVASGGAIGELFF. The DNA for the CDR3 is TGTGCCAGCAGCTTAGTGGCTAGCGGGGGGGCAATCGGGGAGCTGTTTTTT.